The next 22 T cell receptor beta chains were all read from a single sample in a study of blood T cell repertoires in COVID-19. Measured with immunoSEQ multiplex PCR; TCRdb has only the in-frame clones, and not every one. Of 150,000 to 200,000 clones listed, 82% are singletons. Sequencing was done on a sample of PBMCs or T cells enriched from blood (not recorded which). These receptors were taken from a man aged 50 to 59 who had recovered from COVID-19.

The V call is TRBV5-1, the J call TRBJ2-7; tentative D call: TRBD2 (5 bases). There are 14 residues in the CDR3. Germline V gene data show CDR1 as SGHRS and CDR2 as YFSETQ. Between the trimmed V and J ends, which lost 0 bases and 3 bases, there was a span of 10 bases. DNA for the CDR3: TGCGCCAGCAGCTTGGCCGGGGTCCTCTACGAGCAGTACTTC. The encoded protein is CASSLAGVLYEQYF.

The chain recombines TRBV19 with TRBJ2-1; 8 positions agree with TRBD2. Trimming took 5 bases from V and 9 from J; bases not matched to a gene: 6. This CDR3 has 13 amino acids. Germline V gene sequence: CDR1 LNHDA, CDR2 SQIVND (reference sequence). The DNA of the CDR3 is TGTGCCAGTAGTGCCAGCGGGGGAAGTGAGCAGTTCTTC. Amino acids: CASSASGGSEQFF.

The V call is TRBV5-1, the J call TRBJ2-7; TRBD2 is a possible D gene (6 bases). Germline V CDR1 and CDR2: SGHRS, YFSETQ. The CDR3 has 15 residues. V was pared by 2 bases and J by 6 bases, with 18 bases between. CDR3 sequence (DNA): TGCGCCAGCAGCTTTACCGGGGGACGGACGGGCGAGCAGTACTTC. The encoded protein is CASSFTGGRTGEQYF. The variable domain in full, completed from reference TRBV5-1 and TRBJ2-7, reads KAGVTQTPRYLIKTRGQQVTLSCSPISGHRSVSWYQQTPGQGLQFLFEYFSETQRNKGNFPGRFSGRQFSNSRSEMNVSTLELGDSALYLCASSFTGGRTGEQYFGPGTRLTVT.

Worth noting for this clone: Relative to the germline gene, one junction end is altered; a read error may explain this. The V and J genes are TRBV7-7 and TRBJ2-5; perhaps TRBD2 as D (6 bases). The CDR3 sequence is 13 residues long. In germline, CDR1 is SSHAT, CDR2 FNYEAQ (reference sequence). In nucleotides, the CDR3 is TGTGCTAGCAGCTTAGACGGGAGAGAGACCCAGTACTTC. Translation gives CASSLDGRETQYF.

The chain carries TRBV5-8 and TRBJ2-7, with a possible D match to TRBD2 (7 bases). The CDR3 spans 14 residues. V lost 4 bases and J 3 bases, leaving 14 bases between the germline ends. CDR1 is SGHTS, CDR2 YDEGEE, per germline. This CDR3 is CASSAIRGGYEQYF. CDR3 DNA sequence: TGTGCCAGCAGCGCGATTAGGGGGGGCTACGAGCAGTACTTC.

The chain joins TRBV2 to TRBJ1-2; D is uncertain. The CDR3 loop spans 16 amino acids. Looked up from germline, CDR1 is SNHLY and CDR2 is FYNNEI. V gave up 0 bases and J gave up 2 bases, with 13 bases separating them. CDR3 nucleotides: TGTGCCAGCAGTGAAGCCGATGCGGGCAACAACTATGGCTACACCTTC. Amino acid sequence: CASSEADAGNNYGYTF.

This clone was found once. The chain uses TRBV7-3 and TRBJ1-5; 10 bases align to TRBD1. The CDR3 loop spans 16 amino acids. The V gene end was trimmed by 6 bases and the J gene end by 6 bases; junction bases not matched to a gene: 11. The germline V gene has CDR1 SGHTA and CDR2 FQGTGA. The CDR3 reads CASSRHGQGEGQPQHF. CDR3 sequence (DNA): TGTGCCAGCAGTCGTCACGGACAGGGGGAAGGTCAGCCCCAGCATTTT.

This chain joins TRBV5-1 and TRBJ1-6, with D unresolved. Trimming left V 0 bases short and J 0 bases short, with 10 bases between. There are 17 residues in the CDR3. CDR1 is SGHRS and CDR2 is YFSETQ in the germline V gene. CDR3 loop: CASSLDGGSSYNSPLHF. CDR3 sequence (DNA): TGCGCCAGCAGCTTGGACGGCGGGAGCTCCTATAATTCACCCCTCCACTTT.

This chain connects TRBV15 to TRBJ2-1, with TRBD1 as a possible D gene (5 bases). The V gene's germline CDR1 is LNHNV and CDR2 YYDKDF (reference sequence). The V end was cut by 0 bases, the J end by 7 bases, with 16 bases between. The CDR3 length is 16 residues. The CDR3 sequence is CATSRDVGSGRNEQFF. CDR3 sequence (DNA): TGTGCCACCAGCAGAGATGTTGGGTCAGGGCGTAATGAGCAGTTCTTC. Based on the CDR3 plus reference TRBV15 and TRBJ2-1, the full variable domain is DAMVIQNPRYQVTQFGKPVTLSCSQTLNHNVMYWYQQKSSQAPKLLFHYYDKDFNNEADTPDNFQSRRPNTSFCFLDIRSPGLGDTAMYLCATSRDVGSGRNEQFFGPGTRLTVL.

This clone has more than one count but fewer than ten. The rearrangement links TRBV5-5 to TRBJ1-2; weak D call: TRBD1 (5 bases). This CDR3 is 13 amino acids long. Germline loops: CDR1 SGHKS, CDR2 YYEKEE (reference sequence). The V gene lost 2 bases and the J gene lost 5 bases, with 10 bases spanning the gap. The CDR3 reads CASSLPGLYGYTF. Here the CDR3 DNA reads TGTGCCAGCAGCTTACCAGGGCTGTATGGCTACACCTTC.

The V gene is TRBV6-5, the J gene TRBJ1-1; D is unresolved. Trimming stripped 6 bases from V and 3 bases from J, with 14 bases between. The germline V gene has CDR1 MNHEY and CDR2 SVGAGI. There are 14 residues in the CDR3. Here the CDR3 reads CASSLERRYTEAFF. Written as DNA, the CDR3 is TGTGCCAGCAGCCTCGAGAGGAGGTACACTGAAGCTTTCTTT.

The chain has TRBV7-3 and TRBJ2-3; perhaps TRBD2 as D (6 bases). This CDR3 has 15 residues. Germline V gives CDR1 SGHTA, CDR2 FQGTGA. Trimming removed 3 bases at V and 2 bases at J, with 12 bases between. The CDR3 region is CASSLTSSYTDTQYF. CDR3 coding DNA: TGTGCCAGCAGCTTGACTAGTTCGTACACAGATACGCAGTATTTT. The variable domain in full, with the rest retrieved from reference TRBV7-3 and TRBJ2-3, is GAGVSQTPSNKVTEKGKYVELRCDPISGHTALYWYRQSLGQGPEFLIYFQGTGAADDSGLPNDRFFAVRPEGSVSTLKIQRTERGDSAVYLCASSLTSSYTDTQYFGPGTRLTVL.

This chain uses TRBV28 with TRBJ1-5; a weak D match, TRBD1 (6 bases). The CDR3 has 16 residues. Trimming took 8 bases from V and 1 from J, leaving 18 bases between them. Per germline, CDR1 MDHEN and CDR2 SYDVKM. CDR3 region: CASLEQGSASNQPQHF. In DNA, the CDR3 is TGTGCCAGCCTAGAACAGGGATCGGCGAGCAATCAGCCCCAGCATTTT. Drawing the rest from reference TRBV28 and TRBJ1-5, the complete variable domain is DVKVTQSSRYLVKRTGEKVFLECVQDMDHENMFWYRQDPGLGLRLIYFSYDVKMKEKGDIPEGYSVSREKKERFSLILESASTNQTSMYLCASLEQGSASNQPQHFGDGTRLSIL.

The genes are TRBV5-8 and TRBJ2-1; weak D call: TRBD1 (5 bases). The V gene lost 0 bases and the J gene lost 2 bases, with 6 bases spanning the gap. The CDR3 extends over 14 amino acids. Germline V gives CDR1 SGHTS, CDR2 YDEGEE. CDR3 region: CASSLGQTYNEQFF. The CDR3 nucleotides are TGTGCCAGCAGCTTGGGACAGACCTACAATGAGCAGTTCTTC.

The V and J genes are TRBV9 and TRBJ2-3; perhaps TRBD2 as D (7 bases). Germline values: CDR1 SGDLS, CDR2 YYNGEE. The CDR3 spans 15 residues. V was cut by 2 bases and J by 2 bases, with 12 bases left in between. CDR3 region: CASSVTGRVTDTQYF. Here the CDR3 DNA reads TGTGCCAGCAGCGTTACAGGGAGGGTCACAGATACGCAGTATTTT.

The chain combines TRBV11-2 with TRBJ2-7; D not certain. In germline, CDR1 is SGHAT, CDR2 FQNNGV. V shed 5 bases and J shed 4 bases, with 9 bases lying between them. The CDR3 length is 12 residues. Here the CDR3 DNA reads TGTGCCAGCAGCCATTACAGTTACGAGCAGTACTTC. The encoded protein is CASSHYSYEQYF. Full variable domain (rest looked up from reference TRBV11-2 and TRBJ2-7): EAGVAQSPRYKIIEKRQSVAFWCNPISGHATLYWYQQILGQGPKLLIQFQNNGVVDDSQLPKDRFSAERLKGVDSTLKIQPAKLEDSAVYLCASSHYSYEQYFGPGTRLTVT.

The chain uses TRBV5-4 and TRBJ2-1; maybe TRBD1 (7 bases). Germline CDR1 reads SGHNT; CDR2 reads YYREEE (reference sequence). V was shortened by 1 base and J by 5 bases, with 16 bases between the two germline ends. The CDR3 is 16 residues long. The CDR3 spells CASSLKVTGTHNEQFF. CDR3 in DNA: TGTGCCAGCAGCTTGAAGGTGACAGGGACTCACAATGAGCAGTTCTTC.

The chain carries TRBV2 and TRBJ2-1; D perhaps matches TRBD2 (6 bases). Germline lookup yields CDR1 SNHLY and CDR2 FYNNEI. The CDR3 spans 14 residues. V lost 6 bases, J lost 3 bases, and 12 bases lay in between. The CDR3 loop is CASRETGGYNEQFF. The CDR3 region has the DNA TGTGCCAGCAGAGAAACCGGGGGCTACAATGAGCAGTTCTTC. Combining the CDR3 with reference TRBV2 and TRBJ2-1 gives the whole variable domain EPEVTQTPSHQVTQMGQEVILRCVPISNHLYFYWYRQILGQKVEFLVSFYNNEISEKSEIFDDQFSVERPDGSNFTLKIRSTKLEDSAMYFCASRETGGYNEQFFGPGTRLTVL.

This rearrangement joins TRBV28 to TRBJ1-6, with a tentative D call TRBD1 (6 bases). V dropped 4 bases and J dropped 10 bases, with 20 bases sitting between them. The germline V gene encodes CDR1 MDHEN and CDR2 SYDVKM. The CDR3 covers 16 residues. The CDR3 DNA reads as TGTGCCAGCAGTTCAGGACAGATGTTGGGTGGCTCACCCCTCCACTTT. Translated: CASSSGQMLGGSPLHF.

The CDR3 protein is CASSLVPSGGAGNYEQYF. Written as DNA, the CDR3 is TGCGCCAGCAGCTTGGTGCCTAGCGGGGGGGCCGGAAACTACGAGCAGTACTTC. V is TRBV5-1 and J is TRBJ2-7, with 12 bases matching TRBD2. CDR1 and CDR2 (germline): SGHRS, YFSETQ. This CDR3 contains 18 residues. The V gene end was trimmed by 0 bases and the J gene end by 3 bases; junction bases not matched to a gene: 10. Using reference TRBV5-1 and TRBJ2-7 for the parts outside the CDR3, the full variable domain is KAGVTQTPRYLIKTRGQQVTLSCSPISGHRSVSWYQQTPGQGLQFLFEYFSETQRNKGNFPGRFSGRQFSNSRSEMNVSTLELGDSALYLCASSLVPSGGAGNYEQYFGPGTRLTVT.

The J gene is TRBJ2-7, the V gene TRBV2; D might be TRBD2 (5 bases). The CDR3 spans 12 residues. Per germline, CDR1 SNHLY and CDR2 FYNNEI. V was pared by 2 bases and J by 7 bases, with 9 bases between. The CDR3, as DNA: TGTGCCAGCAGTGAACGGGGAGAGGAGCAGTACTTC. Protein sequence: CASSERGEEQYF. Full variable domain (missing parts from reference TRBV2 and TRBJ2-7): EPEVTQTPSHQVTQMGQEVILRCVPISNHLYFYWYRQILGQKVEFLVSFYNNEISEKSEIFDDQFSVERPDGSNFTLKIRSTKLEDSAMYFCASSERGEEQYFGPGTRLTVT.

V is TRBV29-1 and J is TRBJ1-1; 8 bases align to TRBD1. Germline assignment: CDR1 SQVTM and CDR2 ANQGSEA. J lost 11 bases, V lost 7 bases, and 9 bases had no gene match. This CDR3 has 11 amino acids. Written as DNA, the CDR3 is TGCAGCGGCGGGACAGGCGGGCAGGCTTTCTTT. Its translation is CSGGTGGQAFF. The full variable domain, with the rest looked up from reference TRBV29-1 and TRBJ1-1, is SAVISQKPSRDICQRGTSLTIQCQVDSQVTMMFWYRQQPGQSLTLIATANQGSEATYESGFVIDKFPISRPNLTFSTLTVSNMSPEDSSIYLCSGGTGGQAFFGQGTRLTVV.